The 28 T cell receptor beta chains listed next were all sequenced from one sample in a study of T cells after posttransplantation cyclophosphamide. Libraries were prepared by immunoSEQ multiplex PCR; TCRdb keeps only in-frame clonotypes and omits some of them. The sample shows over 20,000 clones, none of them appearing just once. The sequenced sample consisted of PBMCs. These receptors were collected from a man aged 50-60 years in good health, CMV-negative, and a related stem cell transplant donor.

There are many counts of this clone. Here the CDR3 DNA reads TGTGCCAGCAGCTTGGGTGGACAGGGCGGGAATGAGCAGTTCTTC. This codes for CASSLGGQGGNEQFF. The rearrangement links TRBV5-4 to TRBJ2-1, with 8 nucleotides matching TRBD1. CDR1 and CDR2 (germline): SGHNT, YYREEE (reference sequence). V shed 0 bases and J 7 bases; nucleotides not matched to a gene: 6. The length of the CDR3 is 15 residues.

A few counts support this clone. Within the sample, other DNA sequences also encode this same CDR3. The chain has TRBV2 and TRBJ1-2; 10 positions match TRBD1. Germline V gives CDR1 SNHLY, CDR2 FYNNEI. V lost 6 bases, J lost 4 bases, and 11 bases stayed unmatched. The CDR3 extends over 16 amino acids. The CDR3 protein is CASRHRDRGFGYGYTF. DNA of the CDR3: TGTGCCAGCAGACACCGGGACAGGGGTTTTGGCTATGGCTACACCTTC.

This clone has ten or more counts. This chain uses TRBV5-7 with TRBJ2-1, with a weak D call TRBD1 (5 bases). TRBV5-7 is assigned to the ORF class and has an uncertain function. V shed 3 bases and J shed 5 bases, with 18 bases lying between them. The CDR3 length is 16 residues. CDR3 coding DNA: TGTGCCAGCAGCTGGGAATGGGCAGGGTCCCACAATGAGCAGTTCTTC. This codes for CASSWEWAGSHNEQFF.

This clone was found many times. The gene calls are TRBV19 and TRBJ1-6, with D tentatively TRBD1 (5 bases). The CDR3 is made up of 15 amino acids. Germline V gives CDR1 LNHDA, CDR2 SQIVND (reference sequence). Trimming took 2 bases from V and 7 from J, leaving 12 bases between them. The CDR3 loop is CASSISGGANSPLHF. The CDR3 DNA reads TGTGCCAGTAGTATATCAGGAGGGGCAAATTCACCCCTCCACTTT.

Ten or more counts support this clone. The rearrangement links TRBV19 to TRBJ1-2, with 9 bases aligning to TRBD1. The CDR3 sequence is 14 residues long. The J segment lost 4 bases and the V segment lost 5 bases, leaving 5 bases of the junction unmatched. From germline, CDR1 is LNHDA and CDR2 SQIVND (reference sequence). In DNA, the CDR3 is TGTGCCAGTAGTCCGGGACAGGGCCGCTATGGCTACACCTTC. Its translation is CASSPGQGRYGYTF.

As to this clone: This may come from a read error, since a much larger clone is one base off. The chain combines TRBV6-1 with TRBJ2-7, with 7 bases aligning to TRBD1. Germline values: CDR1 MNHNS, CDR2 SASEGT. The CDR3 is 12 residues long. As DNA, the CDR3 is TGTGCCAGTTTCGGACAGGTCTACGGGCAGTACTTC. This codes for CASFGQVYGQYF.

This clone was found many times. V gene TRBV4-1 combines with J gene TRBJ1-4; D gene uncertain. The CDR3 consists of 18 residues. Germline CDR1 MGHRA, CDR2 YSYEKL. Deletions cut 0 bases from V and 8 bases from J, with 22 bases between. Here the CDR3 DNA reads TGCGCCAGCAGCCAAGATACCGGGAGTTCTGATATTGAGGAAAAACTGTTTTTT. This encodes CASSQDTGSSDIEEKLFF.

The chain recombines TRBV7-8 with TRBJ2-5; D not certain. Matching the DNA end better, TRBJ2-7 makes the J call doubtful. Per the germline V gene, CDR1 is SGHVS and CDR2 is FQNEAQ. The length of the CDR3 is 11 residues. The CDR3, as DNA: TGTGCCAGCAGCTTCACCTACGAGCAGTACTTC. Its translation: CASSFTYEQYF.

This clone was seen many times. The chain combines TRBV28 with TRBJ1-2; TRBD1 might be the D (6 bases). CDR1 is MDHEN, CDR2 SYDVKM, per germline. V was shortened by 3 bases and J by 4 bases, with 15 bases between the two germline ends. This CDR3 has 15 residues. CDR3 DNA: TGTGCCAGCAGTTTTCAGGACAGTTACGGCTATGGCTACACCTTC. Translation gives CASSFQDSYGYGYTF.

This clone was found many times. The DNA for the CDR3 is TGTGCCAGCAGCATCTATAGGGGAGGCACCGGGGAGCTGTTTTTT. It specifies CASSIYRGGTGELFF. The chain uses TRBV11-2 and TRBJ2-2; D may be TRBD2 (6 bases). There are 15 residues in the CDR3. Germline lookup yields CDR1 SGHAT and CDR2 FQNNGV. Between the trimmed V and J ends, which lost 5 bases and 4 bases, there was a span of 14 bases.

This clone has just a few counts. The CDR3 loop reads CASSSGRGQGIADTQYF. CDR3 bases: TGCGCCAGCAGTTCGGGGAGGGGACAGGGGATAGCAGATACGCAGTATTTT. This chain uses TRBV23-1 with TRBJ2-3; 10 nucleotides agree with TRBD1. TRBV23-1 is given ORF status, its function remaining uncertain. This CDR3 comprises 17 residues. The V gene end was trimmed by 5 bases and the J gene end by 4 bases; junction bases not matched to a gene: 12.

This clone was counted at least ten times. This chain joins TRBV7-8 and TRBJ2-3; 7 nucleotides match TRBD2. The CDR3 is 15 residues long. Germline loops: CDR1 SGHVS, CDR2 FQNEAQ. Trimming removed 4 bases from V and 3 bases from J; junction bases left unmatched: 7. The CDR3 loop is CASSWGAGMTDTQYF. The CDR3 DNA sequence: TGTGCCAGCAGCTGGGGAGCGGGGATGACAGATACGCAGTATTTT.

This clone was seen a few times. The V gene is TRBV10-3, the J gene TRBJ2-5, with 14 positions matching TRBD2. The J call may be mistaken, given a closer DNA end match to TRBJ2-7. Looked up from germline, CDR1 is ENHRY and CDR2 is SYGVKD. This CDR3 is 15 amino acids long. The CDR3 is CAISAGLAGGYEQYF. For the CDR3, the DNA is TGTGCCATCAGTGCAGGACTAGCGGGGGGTTACGAGCAGTACTTC.

In this sample, this clone turned up many times. This chain links TRBV4-1 with TRBJ2-7, with D unresolved. Germline V CDR1 and CDR2: MGHRA, YSYEKL. V was cut by 1 base and J by 2 bases, with 21 bases left in between. The length of the CDR3 is 18 residues. The CDR3 protein is CASSQGHSRLHFAYEQYF. The CDR3, as DNA: TGCGCCAGCAGCCAAGGTCATTCGCGGCTACATTTTGCCTACGAGCAGTACTTC.

The sample holds many counts of this clone. J is TRBJ1-1 and V is TRBV19, with TRBD1 matching 7 bases. The CDR3 loop spans 15 amino acids. The germline CDR1 and CDR2 sequences are LNHDA and SQIVND (reference sequence). Trimming cost V 6 bases and J 0 bases; bases outside gene matches: 7. The DNA for the CDR3 is TGTGCCAGTAGGCGACTGGACAGGCTGAACACTGAAGCTTTCTTT. Its translation: CASRRLDRLNTEAFF.

This clone was seen at least ten times. This chain's CDR3 is CASSWAGTADYEQYF. The CDR3 nucleotides read TGTGCCAGCAGCTGGGCCGGGACTGCTGACTACGAGCAGTACTTC. This sequence joins TRBV5-6 and TRBJ2-7, with a possible D match to TRBD2 (6 bases). CDR1 and CDR2 from the germline V gene are SGHDT and YYEEEE. The CDR3 contains 15 residues. V shed 3 bases and J shed 3 bases, with 16 bases lying between them.

This clone was recorded many times. The chain combines TRBV28 with TRBJ2-3; D unresolved. Germline-derived CDR1 and CDR2 are MDHEN and SYDVKM. The CDR3 consists of 14 residues. With 10 bases removed from V and 2 bases from J, the gap between germline ends came to 16 bases. Here the CDR3 DNA reads TGTGCCACCACTCTTAAAGTCGACACAGATACGCAGTATTTT. It yields the protein CATTLKVDTDTQYF.

This clone was counted many times. In DNA, the CDR3 is TGTGCCAGCAATGATGGCAGGGCTAACACCGGGGAGCTGTTTTTT. This codes for CASNDGRANTGELFF. This chain links TRBV9 with TRBJ2-2; TRBD1 is a possible D gene (5 bases). The V gene lost 6 bases and the J gene lost 2 bases, with 14 bases spanning the gap. The CDR3 spans 15 residues. Germline CDR1 is SGDLS and CDR2 is YYNGEE.

This clone was detected ten times or more. The chain uses TRBV30 and TRBJ2-5, with D possibly matching TRBD2 (6 bases). V was trimmed by 7 bases and J by 5 bases, leaving 17 bases between them. Germline loops: CDR1 GTSNPN, CDR2 SVGIG (reference sequence). The CDR3 sequence is 13 residues long. In nucleotides, the CDR3 is TGTGCCTCGCGGGGAGCAGCTGGGGAGACCCAGTACTTC. It encodes CASRGAAGETQYF.

This clone was seen at least ten times. The chain employs TRBV2 and TRBJ2-6; 11 positions match TRBD2. CDR3 length: 17 amino acids. V lost 6 bases and J lost 4; bases outside the gene matches: 8. The V gene's germline CDR1 is SNHLY and CDR2 FYNNEI. CDR3 in amino acids: CASRGIAGGSGANVLTF. DNA of the CDR3: TGTGCCAGCAGGGGAATAGCGGGAGGGTCAGGGGCCAACGTCCTGACTTTC.

This clone has at least ten counts. The chain is built from TRBV9 and TRBJ2-3, with D perhaps matching TRBD1 (6 bases). From germline, CDR1 is SGDLS and CDR2 YYNGEE. Deletions cut 2 bases from V and 2 bases from J, with 9 bases between. The CDR3 has 14 residues. The CDR3 is CASSVTGNTDTQYF. For the CDR3, the DNA is TGTGCCAGCAGCGTTACAGGGAACACAGATACGCAGTATTTT.

This clone was detected many times. The gene calls are TRBV5-1 and TRBJ2-3; TRBD1 matches 9 bases. The CDR3 is 14 residues long. Germline values: CDR1 SGHRS, CDR2 YFSETQ. With V trimmed by 0 bases and J by 5 bases, 1 base remained unmatched. CDR3 sequence reads: CASSLGTGEDTQYF. Written as DNA, the CDR3 is TGCGCCAGCAGCTTGGGGACAGGGGAAGATACGCAGTATTTT. The full variable domain, completed using reference TRBV5-1 and TRBJ2-3, is KAGVTQTPRYLIKTRGQQVTLSCSPISGHRSVSWYQQTPGQGLQFLFEYFSETQRNKGNFPGRFSGRQFSNSRSEMNVSTLELGDSALYLCASSLGTGEDTQYFGPGTRLTVL.

This clone was seen a few times. This chain uses TRBV27 with TRBJ2-5; 9 nucleotides line up with TRBD1. The J call may be wrong; the DNA end is better matched by TRBJ2-7. The germline V gene has CDR1 MNHEY and CDR2 SMNVEV (reference sequence). CDR3 size: 15 residues. The CDR3 nucleotides are TGTGCCAGCAAAAACAGGGGGCCCCAGTCAGTCGAGCAGTACTTC. The encoded protein is CASKNRGPQSVEQYF.

This clone was counted many times. The chain couples TRBV11-2 to TRBJ1-4, with 9 bases identical to TRBD1. Germline trimming cut 1 base from V and 8 bases from J; bases unmatched to any gene: 8. The CDR3 totals 16 residues. CDR1 and CDR2 from the germline V gene are SGHAT and FQNNGV. The CDR3 protein is CASSLVSHRGQEKLFF. DNA of the CDR3: TGTGCCAGCAGCTTAGTGTCCCACAGGGGGCAGGAAAAACTGTTTTTT. The entire variable domain, with the rest obtained from reference TRBV11-2 and TRBJ1-4, is as follows: EAGVAQSPRYKIIEKRQSVAFWCNPISGHATLYWYQQILGQGPKLLIQFQNNGVVDDSQLPKDRFSAERLKGVDSTLKIQPAKLEDSAVYLCASSLVSHRGQEKLFFGSGTQLSVL.

This clone has ten or more counts. The chain carries TRBV5-1 and TRBJ2-5; 8 nucleotides line up with TRBD1. The trim removed 4 bases at V and 5 bases at J, leaving 7 bases unmatched. Germline lookup yields CDR1 SGHRS and CDR2 YFSETQ. The CDR3 is 14 amino acids. CDR3 residues: CASSIQGAGETQYF. In nucleotides, the CDR3 is TGCGCCAGCAGCATCCAGGGGGCCGGGGAGACCCAGTACTTC.

This clone occurred many times. The chain couples TRBV19 to TRBJ2-3, with TRBD1 matching over 7 bases. CDR3 size: 15 residues. The germline V gene has CDR1 LNHDA and CDR2 SQIVND (reference sequence). V shed 2 bases and J 4 bases; nucleotides not matched to a gene: 6. DNA of the CDR3: TGTGCCAGTAGTATAAAAAGCGGACAGGCAGATACGCAGTATTTT. Protein sequence: CASSIKSGQADTQYF.

In its sample, this clone was seen many times. The chain recombines TRBV5-1 with TRBJ2-1; 7 bases fit TRBD1. CDR1 SGHRS and CDR2 YFSETQ come from the germline V gene. The CDR3 sequence is 17 residues long. The V gene end was trimmed by 0 bases and the J gene end by 0 bases; junction bases not matched to a gene: 6. CDR3 amino acids: CASSLEGALSSYNEQFF. The CDR3 DNA is TGCGCCAGCAGCTTGGAGGGGGCCCTCAGCTCCTACAATGAGCAGTTCTTC.

Many counts were recorded for this clone. The chain uses TRBV28 and TRBJ1-2, with unresolved D. Trimming shortened V by 6 bases and J by 4 bases, and 12 bases separated the two germline ends. CDR1 MDHEN and CDR2 SYDVKM come from the germline V gene. The CDR3 consists of 13 residues. The CDR3 sequence is CASSAGSVYGYTF. CDR3 bases: TGTGCCAGCAGCGCCGGGTCTGTCTATGGCTACACCTTC.